This passage covers 14 T cell receptor beta chains from one sample sequenced in a study of T-cell memory formation after mild COVID-19. TCRdb reprocessed the 5' RACE reads via MiXCR and lists one record per CDR3 protein. Of about 430,000 distinct CDR3 sequences detected, 20% to 30% appear once; the ten largest clones hold about 10%. Material for sequencing was PBMCs or a T cell subset sorted from them (not recorded which). These receptor sequences come from an adult woman who had mild COVID-19 (a few samples of this study predate the infection). Cell type and time point are not known.

For this clonotype: This may be a read error, as it is one base from a much larger clone. The J gene is TRBJ2-5, the V gene TRBV6-2 or TRBV6-3, with 9 positions matching TRBD2. CDR3 length: 13 amino acids. Germline V CDR1 and CDR2: MNHEY, SVGEGT. CDR3 nucleotides: TGTGACAGCAGTCAAAGCGGGGGGAAGACCCAGTACTTC. Translation gives CDSSQSGGKTQYF.

The CDR3, as DNA: TGTGCCAGCAGCCTGCCGGGGGTTGAAGCTTTCTTT. As protein: CASSLPGVEAFF. The rearrangement joins TRBV7-9 to TRBJ1-1; D possibly corresponds to TRBD1 (5 bases). V shed 5 bases and J shed 7 bases, with 11 bases lying between them. Germline CDR1 is SEHNR and CDR2 is FQNEAQ (reference sequence). The CDR3 is 12 residues long.

There are a few counts of this clonotype. The genes are TRBV11-2 and TRBJ2-3, with 14 nucleotides matching TRBD2. Germline assignment: CDR1 SGHAT and CDR2 FQNNGV. The CDR3 covers 16 residues. The V segment lost 5 bases and the J segment 5 bases; nucleotides outside the gene matches: 6. CDR3: CASSLGGLAGGDTQYF. CDR3 coding DNA: TGTGCCAGCAGCCTAGGCGGACTAGCGGGGGGAGATACGCAGTATTTT.

The table lists this clonotype with a few counts. J is TRBJ2-1 and V is TRBV7-9, with a tentative D call TRBD1 (6 bases). Germline V gene lookup returns CDR1 SEHNR and CDR2 FQNEAQ (reference sequence). Trimming took 3 bases from V and 7 from J, leaving 13 bases between them. The CDR3 consists of 14 residues. CDR3 sequence (DNA): TGTGCCAGCAGCTTCCCCCCACAGGGAAATGAGCAGTTCTTC. It yields the protein CASSFPPQGNEQFF.

This clonotype was found a few times. CDR3 amino acids: CASSLGGQANYGYTF. CDR3 DNA sequence: TGTGCCAGCAGCTTGGGAGGACAGGCGAACTATGGCTACACCTTC. The chain joins TRBV7-8 to TRBJ1-2; 7 bases match TRBD1. Trimming cost V 3 bases and J 2 bases; bases outside gene matches: 6. Looked up from germline, CDR1 is SGHVS and CDR2 is FQNEAQ. This CDR3 has 15 amino acids.

In DNA, the CDR3 is TGTGCCACCAGTGAGAACCCCGGACAGGCGAACTCTGGGGCCAACGTCCTGACTTTC. It encodes CATSENPGQANSGANVLTF. The V call is TRBV24-1, the J call TRBJ2-6, with 7 bases matching TRBD1. Germline loops: CDR1 KGHDR, CDR2 SFDVKD. The J segment lost 0 bases and the V segment lost 4 bases, leaving 11 bases of the junction unmatched. This CDR3 spans 19 amino acids.

This clonotype was detected many times. J is TRBJ2-2 and V is TRBV7-7, with D tentatively TRBD1 (6 bases). CDR3 size: 14 residues. V was trimmed by 10 bases and J by 1 base, leaving 13 bases between them. Germline assignment: CDR1 SSHAT and CDR2 FNYEAQ (reference sequence). This CDR3 is CAIVPQGNTGELFF. The CDR3 DNA reads as TGTGCCATCGTCCCACAGGGGAACACCGGGGAGCTGTTTTTT.

This clonotype has just a few counts. The CDR3 region is CASSQEKGWTEQYF. DNA of the CDR3: TGTGCCAGCAGCCAAGAAAAGGGATGGACCGAGCAGTACTTC. The chain joins TRBV4-2 to TRBJ2-7; no clear D gene. The germline V gene has CDR1 LGHNA and CDR2 YNFKEQ. This CDR3 is 14 amino acids long. Trimming removed 0 bases at V and 6 bases at J, with 12 bases between.

The sample holds a few counts of this clonotype. The rearrangement joins TRBV7-8 to TRBJ2-3, with a possible D match to TRBD2 (6 bases). Germline CDR1 and CDR2: SGHVS and FQNEAQ. Trimming pared 4 bases from V and 6 bases from J, leaving 17 bases between. This CDR3 contains 15 residues. In nucleotides, the CDR3 is TGTGCCAGCAGCTGGGGCCAACGACTAGTTGATACGCAGTATTTT. Amino acids: CASSWGQRLVDTQYF. Drawing the rest from reference TRBV7-8 and TRBJ2-3, the complete variable domain is GAGVSQSPRYKVAKRGQDVALRCDPISGHVSLFWYQQALGQGPEFLTYFQNEAQLDKSGLPSDRFFAERPEGSVSTLKIQRTQQEDSAVYLCASSWGQRLVDTQYFGPGTRLTVL.

The chain combines TRBV12-3 or TRBV12-4 with TRBJ1-2; D is uncertain. Trimming stripped 3 bases from V and 2 bases from J, with 7 bases between. The CDR3 spans 13 residues. The CDR3 spells CASSLYANYGYTF. The CDR3 DNA follows: TGTGCCAGCAGTTTGTATGCCAACTATGGCTACACCTTC.

The table lists this clonotype with a few counts. V usage is TRBV20-1 and J usage is TRBJ2-5; 10 nucleotides match TRBD2. CDR3 size: 17 residues. Germline lookup yields CDR1 DFQATT and CDR2 SNEGSKA (reference sequence). The V gene end was trimmed by 5 bases and the J gene end by 3 bases; junction bases not matched to a gene: 15. CDR3 nucleotides: TGCAGTGCTCGCGCCGCGGATCCGGGACTAGCGAAAGAGACCCAGTACTTC. Residues: CSARAADPGLAKETQYF.

The table lists this clonotype with many counts. V and J are TRBV7-2 and TRBJ2-1; 10 bases line up with TRBD2. The germline V gene has CDR1 SGHTA and CDR2 FQGNSA. With 2 bases clipped from V and 3 bases from J, the junction kept 7 bases outside the gene matches. CDR3 length: 17 amino acids. The CDR3 nucleotides read TGTGCCAGCAGCTTAACGGGCAGGACTAGCGGCTACAATGAGCAGTTCTTC. This sequence encodes CASSLTGRTSGYNEQFF. The variable domain in full, with the rest retrieved from reference TRBV7-2 and TRBJ2-1, is GAGVSQSPSNKVTEKGKDVELRCDPISGHTALYWYRQSLGQGLEFLIYFQGNSAPDKSGLPSDRFSAERTGGSVSTLTIQRTQQEDSAVYLCASSLTGRTSGYNEQFFGPGTRLTVL.

The chain uses TRBV7-2 and TRBJ2-3; 7 bases are a match to TRBD1. The CDR3 runs to 14 residues. V lost 5 bases and J lost 4; bases outside the gene matches: 6. Germline V lookup: CDR1 SGHTA, CDR2 FQGNSA. For the CDR3, the DNA is TGTGCCAGCAGCCAACAGGGGTTGCCAGATACGCAGTATTTT. It is translated as CASSQQGLPDTQYF.

This clonotype was counted between two and nine times. V is TRBV7-2 and J is TRBJ2-1; TRBD2 matches at 14 bases. The junction had 9 bases not matched to a gene; V was cut back by 7 bases and J by 7 bases. The CDR3 has 16 residues. Germline values: CDR1 SGHTA, CDR2 FQGNSA. CDR3 region: CASTLGLAGAINEQFF. The CDR3 bases are TGTGCCAGCACCCTGGGACTAGCGGGGGCTATTAATGAGCAGTTCTTC.